This entry features one T cell receptor (beta chain) sequence. Trimming removed 3 bases from V and 1 base from J; junction bases left unmatched: 2. Germline CDR1 is GTSNPN and CDR2 is SVGIG (reference sequence). The CDR3 extends over 14 amino acids. This sample is part of a study of control samples from healthy donors and cancer patients. Sequenced by immunoSEQ multiplex PCR; TCRdb stores in-frame clones only, minus some. The sample lists 150,000 or so clones, about 90% occurring once. The origin of this receptor is a man between 25 and 39 years old in good health. The V call is TRBV30, the J call TRBJ2-2, with 7 positions matching TRBD1. What was sequenced was blood. The CDR3 coding sequence is TGTGCCTGGAGGAGGGGGCAGAACACCGGGGAGCTGTTTTTT. It encodes CAWRRGQNTGELFF.